This T cell receptor beta chain comes out of a study of blood T cell repertoires in COVID-19. Germline-derived CDR1 and CDR2 are SGHDT and YYEEEE. Losses at the gene ends were 4 bases for V and 6 bases for J; bases not matched to a gene: 12. The CDR3 loop spans 15 amino acids. Only in-frame clones appear in the TCRdb table, and some are missing; sequencing was by immunoSEQ multiplex PCR. Seen here are 150,000 to 200,000 clones, around 83% observed once, and the top ten hold 5.5% to 8.5%. This chain joins TRBV5-6 and TRBJ1-2; 7 bases align to TRBD1. Sequencing input: peripheral blood. The TCR comes from a woman older than 75 in a cohort sampled during active or convalescent COVID-19. CDR3 protein: CASSQRQGGRNGYTF. In DNA form, the CDR3 reads TGTGCCAGCAGCCAGCGACAGGGAGGTAGGAATGGCTACACCTTC.